This T cell receptor beta chain came from a study of PD-L1 blockade in urothelial cancer. Across the whole study: About 90% of the roughly 29 patients were men who had bladder-origin urothelial cancer. Once treatment had started, blood was analyzed at 3 weeks (second dose) and again at 6 weeks. Blood samples contained a median 141,255 T cells.

The CDR3 extends over 16 amino acids. Germline V gives CDR1 LNHDA, CDR2 SQIVND (reference sequence). With 0 bases removed from V and 1 base from J, the gap between germline ends came to 12 bases. Assay used: immunoSEQ multiplex PCR; TCRdb lists only in-frame clones, some missing. The data hold 46,000 or so clones, with nearly 90% observed a single time. The genes are TRBV19 and TRBJ1-1, with D tentatively TRBD1 (6 bases). The sequencing here drew on PBMCs, taken around atezolizumab (anti-PD-L1) treatment. This clonotype originated in a man aged 60-69 years with urothelial cancer. The CDR3 DNA follows: TGTGCCAGTAGTATAGACCACAGGGCTTCGAACACTGAAGCTTTCTTT. Translation gives CASSIDHRASNTEAFF.